This is a list of T cell receptor beta chains from one sample in a study of OX40 agonist ivuxolimab in advanced cancers. Data came from immunoSEQ multiplex PCR; TCRdb stores just in-frame clones and leaves some out. The sample lists about 72,000 clones, approximately 90% occurring once. The sequencing used CD4+ or CD8+ T cells sorted from blood, collected in a trial of the OX40 agonist ivuxolimab. These receptors came from an adult with an advanced solid tumor such as melanoma, head and neck, liver or kidney cancer. Both conserved end residues are part of each CDR3. D genes are given only for firm matches. Clone size appears in some rows only: once, few, many, or a class for an expanded clone.

D	J	V	size	DNA	CDR3
.	TRBJ1-1	TRBV30	.	TGTGCCTGGGGCGTAACGGGTGGCGACGCTTTCTTT	CAWGVTGGDAFF
.	TRBJ2-4	TRBV30	.	TGTGCCTGGAGTGGGATAAATCAGGGAAACATTCAGTACTTC	CAWSGINQGNIQYF
TRBD1	TRBJ2-7	TRBV28	once	TGTGCCAGCAGTTTTCGGACAGGGTGGTCCTACGAGCAGTACTTC	CASSFRTGWSYEQYF
.	TRBJ2-7	TRBV5-1	.	TGCGCCAGCAGCTTTCAGGGACCCTCCTACGAGCAGTACTTC	CASSFQGPSYEQYF
TRBD2	TRBJ2-2	TRBV6-1	once	TGTGCCAGCAGTATTACTAGCGGGGTCGGGGAGCTGTTTTTT	CASSITSGVGELFF
.	TRBJ1-6	TRBV28	.	TGTGCCAGCAGTTGGACACCGGGGAATTCACCCCTCCACTTT	CASSWTPGNSPLHF
.	TRBJ2-3	TRBV11-1	once	TGTGCCAGCGGTCGAGCGAACCCCGGCACAGATACGCAGTATTTT	CASGRANPGTDTQYF
.	TRBJ2-4	TRBV29-1	.	TGCAGCGTCCAACCGGGGGGCGCTCCCGGAAACATTCAGTACTTC	CSVQPGGAPGNIQYF
TRBD2	TRBJ2-5	TRBV11-3	.	TGTGCCAGCAGCCCAAGACTAGCGGGAGAGACCCAGTACTTC	CASSPRLAGETQYF
TRBD1	TRBJ1-3	TRBV28	few	TGTGCCAGCAGTCCGGGACAGGTAGAGGGAAACACCATATATTTT	CASSPGQVEGNTIYF
.	TRBJ1-2	TRBV27	.	TGTGCCAGCAGTTTATCGAACTCAGGGATAATGGGTTTGGGCTACACCTTC	CASSLSNSGIMGLGYTF
.	TRBJ2-2	TRBV6-5	.	TGTGCCAGCCCCTCGAGCAGGGCCCACACCGGGGAGCTGTTTTTT	CASPSSRAHTGELFF
TRBD1	TRBJ1-6	TRBV28	.	TGTGCCAGCAGTGACTCGGGACAGGCCCCCTCACCCCTCCACTTT	CASSDSGQAPSPLHF
TRBD1	TRBJ1-3	TRBV6-1	.	TGTGCCAGCAGTGAGACAGGGGGTGGAAACACCATATATTTT	CASSETGGGNTIYF
.	TRBJ2-2	TRBV6-5	once	TGTGCCAGCAGTTATTGGGCGTCGACCGGGGAGCTGTTTTTT	CASSYWASTGELFF
.	TRBJ1-1	TRBV28	.	TGTGCCACCGTTCGCAGTGAAATATTAGAAGCTTTCTTT	CATVRSEILEAFF
.	TRBJ1-2	TRBV2	.	TGTGCCAGCAGTGAAGACGGCGCAGCTAACTATGGCTACACCTTC	CASSEDGAANYGYTF
TRBD2	TRBJ2-4	TRBV10-3	.	TGTGCCATCAGCAATAGCGGGAGGGAAAACATTCAGTACTTC	CAISNSGRENIQYF
.	TRBJ1-1	TRBV4-3	few	TGCGCCAGCAGCCAAGAGAAACAGGGAAAGGGCACTGAAGCTTTCTTT	CASSQEKQGKGTEAFF
TRBD1	TRBJ1-3	TRBV19	.	TGTGCCAGCCACGCCGGGACAGCGAGCTCTGGAAACACCATATATTTT	CASHAGTASSGNTIYF
TRBD1	TRBJ1-1	TRBV7-2	few	TGTGCCAGCAGAAGGGACAGGGACACTGAAGCTTTCTTT	CASRRDRDTEAFF
TRBD1	TRBJ2-2	TRBV29-1	.	TGCAGCGTTACCCGACAGGGCGACGGGGAGCTGTTTTTT	CSVTRQGDGELFF
TRBD1	TRBJ2-1	TRBV19	.	TGTGCCAGTAGTCCAACAGGGGGAGGCAATGAGCAGTTCTTC	CASSPTGGGNEQFF
TRBD1	TRBJ1-2	TRBV19	.	TGTGCCAGTAGTATAGATTTGCCTACGGGACAGAGATATGGCTACACCTTC	CASSIDLPTGQRYGYTF
.	TRBJ2-6	TRBV11-3	.	TGTGCCAGCAGCTTACTTACTGGGGCCAACGTCCTGACTTTC	CASSLLTGANVLTF
TRBD1	TRBJ2-3	TRBV6-1	.	TGTGCCAGCAGTGAATACAGGGGGCCAGATACGCAGTATTTT	CASSEYRGPDTQYF
.	TRBJ1-5	TRBV18	.	TGTGCCAGCTCACCGGACTACAATCAGCCCCAGCATTTT	CASSPDYNQPQHF
.	TRBJ2-7	TRBV5-4	.	TGTGCCAGCAGCTCCCCGGCCTTCTGGCGCCCTGGGGACTCCTACGAGCAGTACTTC	CASSSPAFWRPGDSYEQYF
.	TRBJ2-7	TRBV11-2	once	TGTGCCAGCAGCGTGGGACAAGGACACTCCTACGAGCAGTACTTC	CASSVGQGHSYEQYF
.	TRBJ2-3	TRBV21-1	.	TGTGCCAGCAGCGGGACAGGGAAAGATACGCAGTATTTT	CASSGTGKDTQYF
TRBD2	TRBJ2-7	TRBV6-5	.	TGTGCCAGCAGTTACGGCGAGCGGGGGGAGCAGTACTTC	CASSYGERGEQYF
TRBD1	TRBJ1-1	TRBV18	.	TGTGCCAGCTCACCAGAATTTTCAGGGGGTAATGAAGCTTTCTTT	CASSPEFSGGNEAFF
TRBD1	TRBJ2-7	TRBV11-2	once	TGTGCCAGCAGCTTCTCCGGGACAGGGAGCGAGCAGTACTTC	CASSFSGTGSEQYF
TRBD2	TRBJ2-1	TRBV19	.	TGTGCCAGTAGTATAGAAGGACTAGCGGGACCCTACAATGAGCAGTTCTTC	CASSIEGLAGPYNEQFF
TRBD1	TRBJ1-2	TRBV19	.	TGTGCCAGTAGTACCCTGATACGGACAGGGGCCGGCTACACCTTC	CASSTLIRTGAGYTF
.	TRBJ1-1	TRBV6-5	.	TGTGCCAGCAGTCCCTCCCGCGGGGGGCGCCGAGCTTTCTTT	CASSPSRGGRRAFF
.	TRBJ2-5	TRBV9	.	TGTGCCAGCACCCCGGGACATTCGGAGACCCAGTACTTC	CASTPGHSETQYF
.	TRBJ1-2	TRBV28	.	TGTGCCAGCAGTTTAGGACAGCGCTATGGCTACACCTTC	CASSLGQRYGYTF
.	TRBJ1-1	TRBV2	.	TGTGCCAGCAAATTGGACAAGGGGGGAACTGAAGCTTTCTTT	CASKLDKGGTEAFF
TRBD1	TRBJ1-2	TRBV4-2	.	TGTGCCAGCAGCCTCCAACGAGGGGGCTCTGAGGGGGGCTACACCTTC	CASSLQRGGSEGGYTF
TRBD2	TRBJ2-1	TRBV9	.	TGTGCCAGCAGCTATAGCGGGGGGGTACGGGAGCAGTTCTTC	CASSYSGGVREQFF
.	TRBJ2-2	TRBV6-1	.	TGTGCCAGCAGAAACGAGGCTAGAAGGACCGGGGAGCTGTTTTTT	CASRNEARRTGELFF
TRBD1	TRBJ1-1	TRBV5-8	.	TGTGCCAGCAGCCCGGGACAGTTTGAAGCTTTCTTT	CASSPGQFEAFF
.	TRBJ1-2	TRBV19	.	TGTGCCAGTAGTATAGCGGACAGCCTCAGAACAAACTATGGCTACACCTTC	CASSIADSLRTNYGYTF
.	TRBJ2-1	TRBV7-9	.	TGTGCCAGCAGCCCGGCCGGGACAATATACAATGAGCAGTTCTTC	CASSPAGTIYNEQFF
TRBD1	TRBJ1-2	TRBV9	.	TGTGCCAGCAGAAACCGGGACAGGGTTGGCTACACCTTC	CASRNRDRVGYTF
TRBD1	TRBJ1-2	TRBV19	.	TGTGCCAGTAGTATTGATCTGCAGACAGGGGGAATCTATGGCTACACCTTC	CASSIDLQTGGIYGYTF
TRBD2	TRBJ2-1	TRBV11-3	.	TGTGCCAGCAGCCGACTAGCGGGGGGGTATGAGCAGTTCTTC	CASSRLAGGYEQFF
.	TRBJ1-3	TRBV11-2	.	TGTGCCAGCAGCGAAAAAGAAGCGGGGACTAGAAACACCATATATTTT	CASSEKEAGTRNTIYF
.	TRBJ2-1	TRBV18	.	TGTGCCAGCTCACGACCAGGGTCCTCCTACAATGAGCAGTTCTTC	CASSRPGSSYNEQFF
.	TRBJ1-1	TRBV25-1	.	TGTGCCAGCAGTGAATATCGGTGGGACACTGAAGCTTTCTTT	CASSEYRWDTEAFF